A selection of T cell receptor beta chains follows, all from one sample in a study of T cells in Graves' hyperthyroidism and ophthalmopathy. TCRdb fed the multiplex PCR reads into MiXCR, producing one record per CDR3 protein. The table has 350,000 to 400,000 distinct CDR3 sequences, more than 13% seen once. The sample taken for sequencing was blood. All receptors come from a woman aged 25 to 39 with Graves' hyperthyroidism. CDR3s include the opening cysteine and the closing phenylalanine or tryptophan. A D gene is named only where the DNA matches it firmly. Not every row has a clone size; where given, it reads once, few, many or a size class.

TRBD1	TRBV20-1	TRBJ2-7	.	CSARRQGDEQYF	TGCAGTGCTAGACGACAGGGGGATGAGCAGTACTTC
.	TRBV30	TRBJ2-4	few	CAWIQRDIQYF	TGTGCCTGGATACAAAGGGACATTCAGTACTTC
TRBD1	TRBV11-1	TRBJ2-3	many	CASSLGDREGDTQYF	TGTGCCAGCAGCTTAGGGGACAGGGAAGGGGATACGCAGTATTTT
TRBD1	TRBV20-1	TRBJ1-6	few	CSARWTGSYNSPLHF	TGCAGTGCTAGATGGACAGGGAGCTATAATTCACCCCTCCACTTT
TRBD2	TRBV9	TRBJ2-3	few	CASSVGTSDSTDTQYF	TGTGCCAGCAGCGTCGGAACTAGCGACAGCACAGATACGCAGTATTTT
.	TRBV28	TRBJ1-2	.	CASSLIGAGPGYGYTF	TGTGCCAGCAGTTTAATTGGTGCAGGTCCGGGCTATGGCTACACCTTC
.	TRBV5-1	TRBJ1-4	few	CASSTDTYNEKLFF	TGCGCCAGCAGCACGGACACTTATAATGAAAAACTGTTTTTT
TRBD2	TRBV7-2	TRBJ2-7	.	CASSLAGSGSYEQYF	TGTGCCAGCAGCTTAGCTGGTAGCGGGAGCTACGAGCAGTACTTC
TRBD2	TRBV28	TRBJ2-1	many	CASSSLAGGHFEQFF	TGTGCCAGCAGTTCACTAGCGGGAGGGCACTTTGAGCAGTTCTTC
.	TRBV7-2	TRBJ2-1	many	CASSIRGPPNEQFF	TGTGCCAGCAGCATACGTGGGCCCCCCAATGAGCAGTTCTTC
.	TRBV12-3/TRBV12-4	TRBJ2-1	many	CASSLAAGYNEQFF	TGTGCCAGCAGTTTAGCGGCGGGCTACAATGAGCAGTTCTTC
TRBD2	TRBV25-1	TRBJ2-7	few	CASLPSGSVDEQYF	TGTGCCAGCCTACCGAGCGGGAGTGTCGACGAGCAGTACTTC
.	TRBV20-1	TRBJ2-5	many	CSATRTVQETQYF	TGCAGTGCTACCCGGACAGTACAAGAGACCCAGTACTTC
.	TRBV29-1	TRBJ2-2	few	CSVDPGPSRGGELFF	TGCAGCGTTGACCCGGGACCATCCCGCGGCGGGGAGCTGTTTTTT
.	TRBV7-2	TRBJ1-2	.	CASSFRQGDYGYTF	TGTGCCAGCAGCTTTCGGCAGGGAGACTATGGCTACACCTTC
.	TRBV28	TRBJ2-1	many	CASRWAHEQFF	TGTGCCAGCAGGTGGGCACATGAGCAGTTCTTC
TRBD1	TRBV12-3/TRBV12-4	TRBJ2-1	many	CASSSYPGQGLIPEQFF	TGTGCCAGCAGTTCGTATCCGGGACAGGGGTTGATCCCTGAGCAGTTCTTC
TRBD1	TRBV29-1	TRBJ2-1	.	CSVERDRGLGGEQFF	TGCAGCGTTGAGCGGGACAGGGGGCTAGGGGGCGAGCAGTTCTTC
.	TRBV20-1	TRBJ1-6	.	CSARRPVRDSPLHF	TGCAGTGCTAGGAGGCCCGTCCGGGATTCACCCCTCCACTTT
.	TRBV25-1	TRBJ2-5	.	CASSEFRGSQETQYF	TGTGCCAGCAGTGAATTTCGGGGGAGCCAAGAGACCCAGTACTTC
.	TRBV10-3	TRBJ1-2	few	CAISENRGDPLSDGYTF	TGTGCCATCAGTGAGAATAGGGGGGACCCACTATCGGATGGCTACACCTTC
.	TRBV29-1	TRBJ1-2	.	CSVEIAYYGYTF	TGCAGCGTTGAAATAGCATACTATGGCTACACCTTC
.	TRBV15	TRBJ1-1	many	CATSRVVNTEAFF	TGTGCCACCAGCAGAGTGGTGAACACTGAAGCTTTCTTT
TRBD1	TRBV7-2	TRBJ1-1	few	CASSQSTGATEAFF	TGTGCCAGCAGCCAATCGACAGGGGCGACTGAAGCTTTCTTT
.	TRBV18	TRBJ1-2	few	CASSPNEGNSYTF	TGTGCCAGCTCACCGAATGAGGGAAATAGCTACACCTTC
.	TRBV2	TRBJ2-7	many	CASLGHAYEQYF	TGTGCCAGCCTAGGACACGCCTACGAGCAGTACTTC
.	TRBV20-1	TRBJ1-5	.	CSARTVSNQPQHF	TGCAGTGCAAGGACAGTTAGCAATCAGCCCCAGCATTTT
.	TRBV11-2	TRBJ2-7	many	CASSLGRGYLYEQYF	TGTGCCAGCAGCTTAGGGCGGGGCTACCTATACGAGCAGTACTTC